The present entry profiles one T cell receptor (beta chain) with its context. The source of the sample is a study of early T cells in non-severe SARS-CoV-2 infection. At the level of the study: Chains were not paired, and sequencing was done on bulk RNA from unsorted whole blood.

V shed 1 base and J shed 1 base, with 10 bases lying between them. This CDR3 has 16 amino acids. The germline V gene encodes CDR1 LGHDT and CDR2 YNNKEL (reference sequence). TCRdb used MiXCR to reprocess the 5' RACE reads, holding one entry per CDR3 protein. The data hold around 52,000 distinct CDR3 sequences, with 9.5% to 13% observed a single time. The sequenced sample consisted of whole blood. This clonotype was sampled from an adult who was a healthcare worker with PCR-confirmed SARS-CoV-2 infection or an uninfected control (not recorded which). The rearrangement uses TRBV3-1 and TRBJ2-2; D gene uncertain. CDR3 DNA: TGTGCCAGCAGCCAAGTTATGGGGATGAACACCGGGGAGCTGTTTTTT. Its protein is CASSQVMGMNTGELFF.